The sequence of this T cell receptor beta chain was determined in a study of T cell changes during pregnancy in multiple sclerosis. V lost 6 bases, J lost 5 bases, and 19 bases lay in between. Germline V gene sequence: CDR1 SQVTM, CDR2 ANQGSEA. The CDR3 is made up of 14 amino acids. TCRdb's table, derived via immunoSEQ multiplex PCR, lists solely in-frame clones and lacks some. The sample lists about 50,000 clones; roughly nine tenths were seen once. The sequences come from CD8+ T cells from peripheral blood mononuclear cells, collected after pregnancy. This receptor was obtained from a female donor with multiple sclerosis, enrolled in a pregnancy study. This chain uses TRBV29-1 with TRBJ1-2, with D possibly matching TRBD1 (5 bases). The CDR3 nucleotides read TGCAGCGTGGGGGGTCACAGCGCAGGTTATGGCTACACCTTC. This translates into CSVGGHSAGYGYTF.